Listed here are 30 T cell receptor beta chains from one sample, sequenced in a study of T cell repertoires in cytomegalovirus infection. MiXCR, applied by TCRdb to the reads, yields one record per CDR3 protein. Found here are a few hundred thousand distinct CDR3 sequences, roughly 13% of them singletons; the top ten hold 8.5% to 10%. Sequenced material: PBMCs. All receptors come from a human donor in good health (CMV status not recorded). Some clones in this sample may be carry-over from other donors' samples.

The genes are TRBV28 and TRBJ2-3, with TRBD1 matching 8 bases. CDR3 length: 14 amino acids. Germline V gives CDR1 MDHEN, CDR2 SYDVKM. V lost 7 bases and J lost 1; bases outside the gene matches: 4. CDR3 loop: CASTETGGTDTQYF. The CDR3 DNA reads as TGTGCCAGCACCGAGACAGGGGGCACAGATACGCAGTATTTT.

CDR3 region: CSVVSHRGETEAFF. The DNA of the CDR3 is TGCAGCGTTGTCTCGCACCGGGGGGAAACTGAAGCTTTCTTT. J is TRBJ1-1 and V is TRBV29-1, with D perhaps matching TRBD1 (5 bases). The germline gives CDR1 SQVTM, CDR2 ANQGSEA. Trimming took 4 bases from V and 5 from J, leaving 17 bases between them. The CDR3 has 14 residues.

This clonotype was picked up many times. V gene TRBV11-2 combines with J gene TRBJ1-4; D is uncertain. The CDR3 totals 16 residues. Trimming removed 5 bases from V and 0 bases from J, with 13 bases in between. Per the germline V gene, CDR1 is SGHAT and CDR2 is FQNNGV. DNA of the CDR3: TGTGCCAGCAGCCCAACGCTCCAGTCAACTAATGAAAAACTGTTTTTT. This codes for CASSPTLQSTNEKLFF.

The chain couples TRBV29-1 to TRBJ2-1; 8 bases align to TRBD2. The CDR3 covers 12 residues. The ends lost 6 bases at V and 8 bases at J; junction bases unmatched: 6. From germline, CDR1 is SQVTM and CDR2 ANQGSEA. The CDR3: CSVPTSEDEQFF. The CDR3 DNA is TGCAGCGTCCCGACTAGCGAGGATGAGCAGTTCTTC.

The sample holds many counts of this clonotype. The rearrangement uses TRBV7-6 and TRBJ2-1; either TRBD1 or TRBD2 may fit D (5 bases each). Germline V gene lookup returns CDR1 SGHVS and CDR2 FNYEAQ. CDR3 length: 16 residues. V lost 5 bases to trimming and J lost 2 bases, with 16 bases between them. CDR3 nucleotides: TGTGCCAGCAGCGCCGAGGCCGGGACCACCTACAATGAGCAGTTCTTC. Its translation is CASSAEAGTTYNEQFF.

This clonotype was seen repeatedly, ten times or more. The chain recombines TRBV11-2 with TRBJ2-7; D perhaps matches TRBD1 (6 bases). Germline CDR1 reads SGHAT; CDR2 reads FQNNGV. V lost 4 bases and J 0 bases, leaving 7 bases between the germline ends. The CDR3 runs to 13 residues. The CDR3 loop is CASSSDSSYEQYF. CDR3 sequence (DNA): TGTGCCAGCAGCTCGGACAGCTCCTACGAGCAGTACTTC.

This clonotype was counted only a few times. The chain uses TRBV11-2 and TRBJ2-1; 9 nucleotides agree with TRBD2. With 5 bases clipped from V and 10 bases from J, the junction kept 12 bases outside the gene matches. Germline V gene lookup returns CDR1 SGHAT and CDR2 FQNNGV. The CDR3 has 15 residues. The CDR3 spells CASSQNRGRAREQFF. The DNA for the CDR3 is TGTGCCAGCAGCCAGAATCGCGGGAGGGCCCGGGAGCAGTTCTTC. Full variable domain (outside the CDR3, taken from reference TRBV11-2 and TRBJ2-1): EAGVAQSPRYKIIEKRQSVAFWCNPISGHATLYWYQQILGQGPKLLIQFQNNGVVDDSQLPKDRFSAERLKGVDSTLKIQPAKLEDSAVYLCASSQNRGRAREQFFGPGTRLTVL.

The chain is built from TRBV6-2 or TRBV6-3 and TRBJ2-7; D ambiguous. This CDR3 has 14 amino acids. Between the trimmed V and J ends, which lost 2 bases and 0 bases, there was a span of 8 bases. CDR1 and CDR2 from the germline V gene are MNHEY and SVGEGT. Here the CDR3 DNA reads TGTGCCAGCAGTTACGTGCGGAGCTCCTACGAGCAGTACTTC. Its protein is CASSYVRSSYEQYF.

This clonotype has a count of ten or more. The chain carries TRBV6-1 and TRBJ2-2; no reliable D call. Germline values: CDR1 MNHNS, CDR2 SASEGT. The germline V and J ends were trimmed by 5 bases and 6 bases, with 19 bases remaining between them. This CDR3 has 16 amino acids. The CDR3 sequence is CASSPWVAATSGELFF. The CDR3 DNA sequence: TGTGCCAGCAGTCCGTGGGTGGCTGCTACCTCCGGGGAGCTGTTTTTT.

This CDR3 is CSAGPGQGHNEQFF. CDR3 sequence (DNA): TGCAGCGCGGGACCGGGACAGGGTCACAATGAGCAGTTCTTC. J is TRBJ2-1 and V is TRBV29-1, with TRBD1 matching 9 bases. This CDR3 has 14 amino acids. The germline gives CDR1 SQVTM, CDR2 ANQGSEA. The junction had 9 bases not matched to a gene; V was cut back by 7 bases and J by 5 bases.

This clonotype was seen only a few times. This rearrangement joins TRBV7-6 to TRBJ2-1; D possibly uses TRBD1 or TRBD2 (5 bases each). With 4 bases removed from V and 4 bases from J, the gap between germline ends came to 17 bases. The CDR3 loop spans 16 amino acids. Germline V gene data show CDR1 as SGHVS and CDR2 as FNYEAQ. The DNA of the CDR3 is TGTGCCAGCAGCTCCCTGCAGAGGGGTTTATACAATGAGCAGTTCTTC. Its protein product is CASSSLQRGLYNEQFF.

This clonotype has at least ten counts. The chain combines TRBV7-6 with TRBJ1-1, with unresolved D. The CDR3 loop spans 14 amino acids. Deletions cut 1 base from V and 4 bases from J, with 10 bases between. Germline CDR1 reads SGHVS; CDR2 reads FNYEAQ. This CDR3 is CASSLDLKGTEAFF. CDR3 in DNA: TGTGCCAGCAGCTTAGACTTGAAGGGCACTGAAGCTTTCTTT.

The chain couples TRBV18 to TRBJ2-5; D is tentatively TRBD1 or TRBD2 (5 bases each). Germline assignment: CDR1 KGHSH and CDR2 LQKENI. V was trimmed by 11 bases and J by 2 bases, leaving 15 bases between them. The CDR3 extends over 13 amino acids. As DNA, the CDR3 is TGTGCCTGTTTCCGGGACCCGCAAGAGACCCAGTACTTC. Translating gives CACFRDPQETQYF.

CDR3 sequence (DNA): TGCAGCGTTGAAGATCTCACAGATACGCAGTATTTT. This encodes CSVEDLTDTQYF. J is TRBJ2-3 and V is TRBV29-1, with D unresolved. Germline V gene sequence: CDR1 SQVTM, CDR2 ANQGSEA. This CDR3 spans 12 amino acids. V lost 0 bases and J 2 bases, leaving 3 bases between the germline ends.

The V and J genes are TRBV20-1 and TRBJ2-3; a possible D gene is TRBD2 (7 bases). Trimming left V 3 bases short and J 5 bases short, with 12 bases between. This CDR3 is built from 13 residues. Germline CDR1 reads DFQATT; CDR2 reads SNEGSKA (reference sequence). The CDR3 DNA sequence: TGCAGTGCTAGTGGGGGGGCTCGAGATACGCAGTATTTT. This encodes CSASGGARDTQYF.

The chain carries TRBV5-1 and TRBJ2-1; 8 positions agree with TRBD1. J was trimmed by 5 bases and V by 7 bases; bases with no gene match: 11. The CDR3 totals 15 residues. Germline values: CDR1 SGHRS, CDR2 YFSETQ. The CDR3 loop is CASGSDRGRDNEQFF. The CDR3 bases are TGCGCCAGCGGTTCTGACAGGGGAAGGGACAATGAGCAGTTCTTC.

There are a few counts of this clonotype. CDR3 amino acids: CASSPNKRGTGLEKLFF. In nucleotides, the CDR3 is TGTGCCAGCAGCCCAAACAAGAGAGGGACAGGTTTGGAAAAACTGTTTTTT. The gene calls are TRBV25-1 and TRBJ1-4; 8 bases agree with TRBD1. In germline, CDR1 is MGHDK, CDR2 SYGVNS. V dropped 6 bases and J dropped 8; count of bases not matched to a gene: 17. This CDR3 contains 17 residues.

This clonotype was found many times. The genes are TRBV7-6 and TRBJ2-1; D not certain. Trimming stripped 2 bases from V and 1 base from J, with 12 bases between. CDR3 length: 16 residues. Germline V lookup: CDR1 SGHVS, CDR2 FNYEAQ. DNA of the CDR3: TGTGCCAGCAGCTTACCCCCGAGGCAGTCCTACAATGAGCAGTTCTTC. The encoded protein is CASSLPPRQSYNEQFF.

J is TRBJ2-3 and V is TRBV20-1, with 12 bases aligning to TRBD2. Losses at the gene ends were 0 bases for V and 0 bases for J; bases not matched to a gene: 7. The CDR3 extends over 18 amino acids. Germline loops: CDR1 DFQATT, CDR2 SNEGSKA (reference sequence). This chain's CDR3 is CSARDPQGTSGSTDTQYF. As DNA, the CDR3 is TGCAGTGCTAGAGATCCCCAGGGGACTAGCGGGAGCACAGATACGCAGTATTTT.

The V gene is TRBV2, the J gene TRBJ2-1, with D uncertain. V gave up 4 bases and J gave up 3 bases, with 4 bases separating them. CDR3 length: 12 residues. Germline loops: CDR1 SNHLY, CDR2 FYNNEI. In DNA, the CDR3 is TGTGCCAGCAGTGCTTACTACAATGAGCAGTTCTTC. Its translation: CASSAYYNEQFF.

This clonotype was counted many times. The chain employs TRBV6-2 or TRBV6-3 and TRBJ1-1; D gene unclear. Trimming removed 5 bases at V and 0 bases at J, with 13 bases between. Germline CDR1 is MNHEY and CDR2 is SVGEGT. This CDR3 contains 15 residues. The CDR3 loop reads CASSVNPYMNTEAFF. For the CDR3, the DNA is TGTGCCAGCAGTGTGAATCCATACATGAACACTGAAGCTTTCTTT.

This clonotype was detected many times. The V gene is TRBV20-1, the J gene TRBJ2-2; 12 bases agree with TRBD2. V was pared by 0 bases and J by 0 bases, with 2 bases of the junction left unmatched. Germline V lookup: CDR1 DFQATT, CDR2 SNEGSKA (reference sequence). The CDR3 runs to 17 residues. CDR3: CSARDLAGGSNTGELFF. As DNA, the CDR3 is TGCAGTGCTAGAGATCTAGCGGGAGGGTCGAACACCGGGGAGCTGTTTTTT.

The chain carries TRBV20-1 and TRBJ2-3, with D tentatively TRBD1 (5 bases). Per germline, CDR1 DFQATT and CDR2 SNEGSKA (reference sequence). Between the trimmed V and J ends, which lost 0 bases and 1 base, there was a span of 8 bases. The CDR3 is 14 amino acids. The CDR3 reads CSAREAGRTDTQYF. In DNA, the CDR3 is TGCAGTGCTAGAGAAGCAGGGCGCACAGATACGCAGTATTTT.

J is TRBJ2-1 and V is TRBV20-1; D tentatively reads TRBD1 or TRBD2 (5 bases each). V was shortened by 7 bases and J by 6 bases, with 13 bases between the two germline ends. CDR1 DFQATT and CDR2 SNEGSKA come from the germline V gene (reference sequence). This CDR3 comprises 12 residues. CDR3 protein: CSGSGTGNEQFF. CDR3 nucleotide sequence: TGCAGTGGCTCCGGGACGGGCAATGAGCAGTTCTTC.

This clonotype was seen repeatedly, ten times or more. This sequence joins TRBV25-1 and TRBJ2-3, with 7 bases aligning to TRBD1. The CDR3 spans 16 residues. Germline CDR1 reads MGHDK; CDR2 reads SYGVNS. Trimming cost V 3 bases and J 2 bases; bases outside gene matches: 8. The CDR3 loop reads CASSDPGGAFTDTQYF. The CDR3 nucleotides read TGTGCCAGCAGTGATCCAGGGGGAGCCTTCACAGATACGCAGTATTTT.

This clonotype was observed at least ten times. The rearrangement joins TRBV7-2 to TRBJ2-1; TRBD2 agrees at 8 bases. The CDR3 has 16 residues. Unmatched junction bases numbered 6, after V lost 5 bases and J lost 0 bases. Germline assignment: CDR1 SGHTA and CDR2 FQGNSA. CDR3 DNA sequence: TGTGCCAGCAGCGAATCTAGCGGGCCCTCCTACAATGAGCAGTTCTTC. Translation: CASSESSGPSYNEQFF.

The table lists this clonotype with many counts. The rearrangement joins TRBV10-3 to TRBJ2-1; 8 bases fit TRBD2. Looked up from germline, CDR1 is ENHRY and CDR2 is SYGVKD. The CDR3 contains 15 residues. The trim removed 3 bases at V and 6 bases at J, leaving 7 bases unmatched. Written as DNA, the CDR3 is TGTGCCATCAGTGACAACGGGGGGGCGTTCAATGAGCAGTTCTTC. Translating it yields CAISDNGGAFNEQFF.

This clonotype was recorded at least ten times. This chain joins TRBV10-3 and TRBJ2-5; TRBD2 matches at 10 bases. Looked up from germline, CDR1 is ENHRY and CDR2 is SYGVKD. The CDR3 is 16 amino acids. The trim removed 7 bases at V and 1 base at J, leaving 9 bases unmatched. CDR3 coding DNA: TGTGCCATCATAATAGGACTAGCGGCGGTCCAAGAGACCCAGTACTTC. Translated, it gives CAIIIGLAAVQETQYF.

The CDR3 loop is CSASGQGGQPQHF. CDR3 in DNA: TGCAGTGCTAGCGGACAGGGGGGTCAGCCCCAGCATTTT. The gene calls are TRBV20-1 and TRBJ1-5, with 10 nucleotides matching TRBD1. The V gene's germline CDR1 is DFQATT and CDR2 SNEGSKA (reference sequence). The length of the CDR3 is 13 residues. The V gene end was trimmed by 3 bases and the J gene end by 6 bases; junction bases not matched to a gene: 2.

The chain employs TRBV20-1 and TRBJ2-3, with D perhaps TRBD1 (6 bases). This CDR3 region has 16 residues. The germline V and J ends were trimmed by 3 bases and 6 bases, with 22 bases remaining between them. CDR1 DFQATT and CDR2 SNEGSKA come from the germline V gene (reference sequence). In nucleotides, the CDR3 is TGCAGTGCTAGGGCAGGGGCGGAGAGATTCCGGGATACGCAGTATTTT. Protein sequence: CSARAGAERFRDTQYF.